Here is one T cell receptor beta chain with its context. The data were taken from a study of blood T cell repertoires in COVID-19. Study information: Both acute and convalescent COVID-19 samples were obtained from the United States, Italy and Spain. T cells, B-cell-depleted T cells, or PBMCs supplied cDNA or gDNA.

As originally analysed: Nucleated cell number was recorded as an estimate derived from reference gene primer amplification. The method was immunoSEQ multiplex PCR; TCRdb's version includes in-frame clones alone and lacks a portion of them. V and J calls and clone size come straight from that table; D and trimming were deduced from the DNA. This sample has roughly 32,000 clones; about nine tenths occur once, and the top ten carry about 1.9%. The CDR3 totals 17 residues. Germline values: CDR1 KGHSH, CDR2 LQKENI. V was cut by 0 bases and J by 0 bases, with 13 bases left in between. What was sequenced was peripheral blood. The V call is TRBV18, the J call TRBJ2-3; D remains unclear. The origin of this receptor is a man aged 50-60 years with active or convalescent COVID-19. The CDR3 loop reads CASSPPQAALSTDTQYF. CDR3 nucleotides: TGTGCCAGCTCACCACCGCAGGCTGCACTTAGCACAGATACGCAGTATTTT.